These T cell receptor beta chains were read from a single sample in a study of blood T cell repertoires in COVID-19. The method was immunoSEQ multiplex PCR; TCRdb's version includes in-frame clones alone and lacks a portion of them. The table lists 390,000 or so clones, about 86% of them singletons, with roughly a tenth in the top ten. Sequencing was carried out using PBMCs or T cells enriched from blood (not recorded which). These receptors were collected from a woman aged 45-59 years who had recovered from COVID-19. Each CDR3 is given with its conserved first and last residue. The D gene is left open where the match is weak. Clone size is not always given. Where it is, it says once, few, many or a class for expanded clones.

v_call	d_call	j_call	clone_size	cdr3_nt	cdr3_aa
TRBV3-1/TRBV3-2	NA	TRBJ1-6	NA	TGTGCCAGCAGCCCCAGAGGCGGGAATTCACCCCTCCACTTT	CASSPRGGNSPLHF
TRBV6-1	TRBD1	TRBJ1-5	few	TGTGCCAGCAGTGAAGCGGGCGACAGGGCCTATAGCAATCAGCCCCAGCATTTT	CASSEAGDRAYSNQPQHF
TRBV5-1	TRBD1	TRBJ1-1	NA	TGCGCCAGCAGCCCCGGACAGGGGAGCACTGAAGCTTTCTTT	CASSPGQGSTEAFF
TRBV10-3	NA	TRBJ1-6	NA	TGTGCCATCAGAGGGGGTCAGGTTTATTCACCCCTCCACTTT	CAIRGGQVYSPLHF
TRBV30	TRBD1	TRBJ1-1	NA	TGTGCCTGGAGTGTACTCGGACAGGGAGTTCGAACTGAAGCTTTCTTT	CAWSVLGQGVRTEAFF
TRBV2	TRBD1	TRBJ1-1	NA	TGTGCCAGCAGGTTGACAGGGTACACTGAAGCTTTCTTT	CASRLTGYTEAFF
TRBV28	TRBD1	TRBJ1-2	once	TGTGCCAGCAGTTTGACAGGGGGGGATGGCTACACCTTC	CASSLTGGDGYTF
TRBV27	NA	TRBJ2-2	few	TGTGCCAGCAGTTTATCGAGCGGGGAGCTGTTTTTT	CASSLSSGELFF
TRBV2	TRBD1	TRBJ1-5	few	TGTGCCAGCAGGGGGACAGATAATCAGCCCCAGCATTTT	CASRGTDNQPQHF
TRBV6-6	TRBD1	TRBJ1-6	NA	TGTGCCAGCAGCCGCCGGGACAGGAATAATTCACCCCTCCACTTT	CASSRRDRNNSPLHF
TRBV7-9	TRBD1	TRBJ1-2	once	TGTGCCAGCAGCCTTTGGACAGGAGGCTCAGGGGTGAATGGCTACACCTTC	CASSLWTGGSGVNGYTF
TRBV3-1/TRBV3-2	TRBD2	TRBJ2-5	NA	TGTGCCAGCAGCCTAAGCCCGCCTCGGGACTACTTACAAGAGACCCAGTACTTC	CASSLSPPRDYLQETQYF
TRBV6-5	TRBD1	TRBJ2-2	few	TGTGCCAGCAGACAGGGGGGCACCGGGGAGCTGTTTTTT	CASRQGGTGELFF
TRBV2	TRBD1	TRBJ1-5	NA	TGTGCCAGCAGTGCACAGGGGGCGTTCGGTCAGCCCCAGCATTTT	CASSAQGAFGQPQHF
TRBV10-3	TRBD2	TRBJ2-1	few	TGTGCCATCAGTGAAGGCGGGGGGGCCGGCAATGAGCAGTTCTTC	CAISEGGGAGNEQFF
TRBV7-9	TRBD1	TRBJ2-7	NA	TGTGCCAGCAGCATTACCGGGACAGATTACGAGCAGTACTTC	CASSITGTDYEQYF
TRBV28	NA	TRBJ1-6	NA	TGTGCCAGCAGTCCCTATTTGGATTCACCCCTCCACTTT	CASSPYLDSPLHF
TRBV18	NA	TRBJ1-2	NA	TGTGCCAGCTCACAACGGGGGGAATTCGGCTACACCTTC	CASSQRGEFGYTF
TRBV10-2	TRBD2	TRBJ2-5	NA	TGCGCCAGCGGCACTAGCGGGCTCCGGGGGGAGACCCAGTACTTC	CASGTSGLRGETQYF
TRBV11-1	NA	TRBJ2-2	NA	TGTGCCAGCAGCTTCGGGGGGCCCGGGGAGCTGTTTTTT	CASSFGGPGELFF
TRBV18	TRBD1	TRBJ2-7	NA	TGTGCCAGCTCACCGGAACAGGGGCCGGGGGAGCAGTACTTC	CASSPEQGPGEQYF
TRBV28	TRBD1	TRBJ1-1	NA	TGTGCCAGCAGCCGCGGGACAGTCGGCGAAGCTTTCTTT	CASSRGTVGEAFF
TRBV4-1	NA	TRBJ1-5	NA	TGCGCCAGCAGCCGAAGAGTTTCTGAGGAGAACCAGCCCCAGCATTTT	CASSRRVSEENQPQHF
TRBV7-8	TRBD2	TRBJ2-5	once	TGTGCCAGCAGCTTAGTGGGCCGCGGGGGGACCCAGTACTTC	CASSLVGRGGTQYF
TRBV6-5	NA	TRBJ1-3	NA	TGTGCCACTGAAGAGGTTTCTGGAAACACCATATATTTT	CATEEVSGNTIYF
TRBV9	TRBD1	TRBJ1-2	NA	TGTGCCAGCAGCCTCGGGACAGGGTCCTATGGCTACACCTTC	CASSLGTGSYGYTF
TRBV5-6	TRBD1	TRBJ1-5	NA	TGTGCCAGCAGTCCCGGAGGGGGCCAGCCCCAGCATTTT	CASSPGGGQPQHF
TRBV28	NA	TRBJ2-1	NA	TGTGCCACCGTACAGGGAGGGAATTCCTACAATGAGCAGTTCTTC	CATVQGGNSYNEQFF
TRBV6-2/TRBV6-3	TRBD1	TRBJ1-1	NA	TGTGCCAGCAGTTCCTCTGGCCCGACAGGGGTGAACACTGAAGCTTTCTTT	CASSSSGPTGVNTEAFF